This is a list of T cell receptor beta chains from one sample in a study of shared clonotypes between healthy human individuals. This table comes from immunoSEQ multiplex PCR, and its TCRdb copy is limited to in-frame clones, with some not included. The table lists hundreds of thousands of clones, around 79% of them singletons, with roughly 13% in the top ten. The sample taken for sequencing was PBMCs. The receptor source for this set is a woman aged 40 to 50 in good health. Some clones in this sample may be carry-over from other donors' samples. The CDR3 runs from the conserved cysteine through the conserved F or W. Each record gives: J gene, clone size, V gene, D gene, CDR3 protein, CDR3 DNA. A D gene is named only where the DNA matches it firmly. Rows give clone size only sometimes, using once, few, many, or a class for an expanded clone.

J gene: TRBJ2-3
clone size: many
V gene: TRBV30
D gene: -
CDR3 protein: CACSLRGRDTQYF
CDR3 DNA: TGTGCCTGTTCCCTCAGGGGCAGAGATACGCAGTATTTT

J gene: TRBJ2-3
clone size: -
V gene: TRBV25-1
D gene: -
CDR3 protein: CASSEPLLVGTDTQYF
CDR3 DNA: TGTGCCAGCAGTGAGCCTCTGTTGGTTGGCACAGATACGCAGTATTTT

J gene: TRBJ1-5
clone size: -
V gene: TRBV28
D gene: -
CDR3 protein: CASSQTYSSHQPQHF
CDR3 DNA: TGTGCCAGCAGCCAAACCTACAGCAGCCATCAGCCCCAGCATTTT

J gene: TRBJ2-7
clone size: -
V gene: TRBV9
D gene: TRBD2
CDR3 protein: CASSVSSGPYEQYF
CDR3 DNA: TGTGCCAGCAGCGTATCTAGCGGGCCTTACGAGCAGTACTTC

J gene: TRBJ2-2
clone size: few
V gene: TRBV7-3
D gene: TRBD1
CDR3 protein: CASSSRTGVNTGELFF
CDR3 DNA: TGTGCCAGCAGCTCCCGGACAGGGGTAAACACCGGGGAGCTGTTTTTT

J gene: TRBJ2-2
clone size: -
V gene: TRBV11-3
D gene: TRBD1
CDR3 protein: CASSLARGRTGELFF
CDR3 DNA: TGTGCCAGCAGCTTAGCCAGGGGGCGGACCGGGGAGCTGTTTTTT

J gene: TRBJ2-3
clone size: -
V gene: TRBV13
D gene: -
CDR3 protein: CASSLVGAATDTQYF
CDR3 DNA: TGTGCCAGCAGCTTAGTAGGGGCAGCCACAGATACGCAGTATTTT

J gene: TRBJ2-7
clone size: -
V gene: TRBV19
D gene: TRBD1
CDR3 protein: CASSPGQGVYEQYF
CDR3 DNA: TGTGCCAGTAGCCCGGGACAGGGGGTCTACGAGCAGTACTTC

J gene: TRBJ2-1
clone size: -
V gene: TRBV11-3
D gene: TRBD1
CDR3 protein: CASSLGQGWNEQFF
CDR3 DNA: TGTGCCAGCAGCTTAGGACAGGGCTGGAATGAGCAGTTCTTC

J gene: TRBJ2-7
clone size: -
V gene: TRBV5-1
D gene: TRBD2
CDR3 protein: CASSFASSGSSYEQYF
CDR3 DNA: TGCGCCAGCAGCTTTGCCTCTAGCGGGAGCTCCTACGAGCAGTACTTC

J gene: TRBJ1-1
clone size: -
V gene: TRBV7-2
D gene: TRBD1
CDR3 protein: CASSQDFGGQGGTEAFF
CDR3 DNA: TGTGCCAGCAGCCAAGACTTCGGAGGACAGGGGGGCACTGAAGCTTTCTTT

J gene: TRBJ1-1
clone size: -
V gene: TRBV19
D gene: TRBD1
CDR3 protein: CASRRDRGYTEAFF
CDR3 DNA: TGTGCCAGTAGGAGGGACAGGGGGTACACTGAAGCTTTCTTT

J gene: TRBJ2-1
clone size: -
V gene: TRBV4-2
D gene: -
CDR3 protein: CASSQDKDPYNEQFF
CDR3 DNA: TGTGCCAGCAGCCAAGATAAGGACCCCTACAATGAGCAGTTCTTC

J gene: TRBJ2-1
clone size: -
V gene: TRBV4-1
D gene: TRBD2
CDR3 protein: CASRGLAASRVRNNEQFF
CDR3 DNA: TGCGCCAGCAGGGGACTAGCGGCTTCTCGAGTCCGAAACAATGAGCAGTTCTTC

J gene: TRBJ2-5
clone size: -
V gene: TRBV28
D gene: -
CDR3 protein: CASSTNKGSGETQYF
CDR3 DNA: TGTGCCAGCAGCACCAATAAGGGGAGCGGGGAGACCCAGTACTTC

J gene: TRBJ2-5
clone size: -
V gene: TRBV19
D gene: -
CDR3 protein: CASSSGLQETQYF
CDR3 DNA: TGTGCCAGTAGTTCCGGCCTTCAAGAGACCCAGTACTTC

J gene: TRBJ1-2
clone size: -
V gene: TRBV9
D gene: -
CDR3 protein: CASSVDGYYGYTF
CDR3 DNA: TGTGCCAGCAGCGTAGACGGTTACTATGGCTACACCTTC

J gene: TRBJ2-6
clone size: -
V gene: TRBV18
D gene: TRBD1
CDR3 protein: CASSPNRGSAGANVLTF
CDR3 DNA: TGTGCCAGCTCACCTAACAGGGGGTCGGCAGGGGCCAACGTCCTGACTTTC

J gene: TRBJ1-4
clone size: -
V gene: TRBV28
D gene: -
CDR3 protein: CASSPRTGEKLFF
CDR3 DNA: TGTGCCAGCAGTCCGCGTACAGGTGAAAAACTGTTTTTT

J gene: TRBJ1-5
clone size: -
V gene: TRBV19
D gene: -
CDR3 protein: CASSMAPSNQPQHF
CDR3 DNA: TGTGCCAGTAGTATGGCCCCTAGCAATCAGCCCCAGCATTTT

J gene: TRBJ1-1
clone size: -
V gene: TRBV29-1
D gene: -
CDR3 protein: CSVSRGVNTEAFF
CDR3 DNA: TGCAGCGTGTCCAGGGGAGTGAACACTGAAGCTTTCTTT

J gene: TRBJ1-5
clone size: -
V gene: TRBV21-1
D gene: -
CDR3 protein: CASSKWGDRGARGSNQPQHF
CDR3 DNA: TGTGCCAGCAGCAAATGGGGGGACAGGGGGGCGCGAGGGAGCAATCAGCCCCAGCATTTT

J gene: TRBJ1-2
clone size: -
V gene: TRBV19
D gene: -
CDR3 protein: CASSNHGYTF
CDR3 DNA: TGTGCCAGTAGTAACCATGGCTACACCTTC